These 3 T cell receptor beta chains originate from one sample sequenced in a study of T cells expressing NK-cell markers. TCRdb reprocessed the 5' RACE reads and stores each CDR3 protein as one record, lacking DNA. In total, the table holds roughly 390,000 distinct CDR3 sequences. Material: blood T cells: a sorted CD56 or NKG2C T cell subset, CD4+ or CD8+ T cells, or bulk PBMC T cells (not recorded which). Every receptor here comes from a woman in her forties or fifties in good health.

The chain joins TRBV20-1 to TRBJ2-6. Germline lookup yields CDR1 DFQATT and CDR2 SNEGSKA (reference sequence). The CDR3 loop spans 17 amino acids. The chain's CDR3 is CSARDEGGYGGANVLTF.

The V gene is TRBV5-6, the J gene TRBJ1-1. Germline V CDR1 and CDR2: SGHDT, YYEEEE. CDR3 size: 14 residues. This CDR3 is CASSVVSKPDGAFF.

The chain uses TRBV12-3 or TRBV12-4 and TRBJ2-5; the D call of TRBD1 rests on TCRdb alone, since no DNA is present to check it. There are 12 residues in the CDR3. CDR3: CASGRAKETQYF.